Listed below are T cell receptor beta chains from one sample, sequenced in a study of T-cell reconstitution after alpha-beta-depleted transplantation in children. TCRdb analysed the PCR reads with MiXCR anew, one entry per CDR3 protein. The table includes about 600,000 distinct CDR3 sequences, approximately 12% detected once. The material was PBMCs, mostly from graft donor cells, obtained 360 days after TCRalphabeta/CD19-depleted stem cell transplant. These TCRs come from a male patient aged 10-17 years who had a stem cell transplant for acute myeloid leukemia, so the T cells may come from the graft donor. Both conserved end residues are part of each CDR3. A D gene is named only where the DNA matches it firmly. Clone size is stated in some rows and not others, as once, few, many or a class when expanded.

J gene,D gene,V gene,clone size,CDR3 protein,CDR3 DNA
TRBJ2-7,NA,TRBV6-5,few,CASSYGDLTYEQYF,TGTGCCAGCAGTTACGGGGACCTTACATACGAGCAGTACTTC
TRBJ2-3,NA,TRBV28,NA,CASSDGRWQLTQYF,TGTGCCAGCAGTGATGGACGGTGGCAGCTTACGCAGTATTTT
TRBJ2-1,NA,TRBV4-2,NA,CASSQYWQSSSYNEQFF,TGTGCCAGCAGCCAATATTGGCAGTCGAGCTCCTACAATGAGCAGTTCTTC
TRBJ2-7,TRBD2,TRBV9,NA,CASSGGTSGPPVDNEQYF,TGTGCCAGCAGCGGAGGGACTAGCGGACCTCCCGTTGACAACGAGCAGTACTTC
TRBJ2-5,NA,TRBV6-1,many,CASRVQETQYF,TGTGCCAGCAGGGTCCAAGAGACCCAGTACTTC
TRBJ1-2,TRBD1,TRBV20-1,NA,CSATPNRGQEGYTF,TGCAGTGCTACCCCGAACAGGGGACAGGAGGGCTACACCTTC
TRBJ2-6,NA,TRBV6-1,few,CASQGGSANVLTF,TGTGCCAGCCAGGGGGGGTCGGCCAACGTCCTGACTTTC
TRBJ2-1,NA,TRBV6-1,few,CASSRTRSNEQFF,TGTGCCAGCAGTCGGACAAGATCCAATGAGCAGTTCTTC
TRBJ1-4,TRBD1,TRBV20-1,many,CSAPGTGSLVPNEKLFF,TGCAGTGCCCCCGGGACAGGGAGTTTGGTGCCTAATGAAAAACTGTTTTTT
TRBJ1-5,TRBD1,TRBV30,NA,CAWSTPGQGLILSNQPQHF,TGTGCCTGGAGTACACCGGGACAGGGTCTTATTTTGAGCAATCAGCCCCAGCATTTT
TRBJ2-1,NA,TRBV5-1,few,CASKTGEGNEQFF,TGCGCCAGCAAAACGGGAGAGGGAAATGAGCAGTTCTTC
TRBJ2-5,NA,TRBV28,many,CASSLLKDRDQETQYF,TGTGCCAGCAGTTTGCTAAAGGACAGAGACCAAGAGACCCAGTACTTC
TRBJ2-1,NA,TRBV20-1,few,CSARDRGRYNEQFF,TGCAGTGCTAGAGATCGGGGCCGGTATAATGAGCAGTTCTTC
TRBJ2-3,NA,TRBV29-1,many,CSVNRVWGDTQYF,TGCAGCGTTAACAGGGTTTGGGGAGATACGCAGTATTTT
TRBJ1-1,NA,TRBV28,NA,CASIEGNVIYTEAFF,TGTGCCAGCATTGAGGGGAACGTAATTTACACTGAAGCTTTCTTT
TRBJ1-2,NA,TRBV20-1,NA,CSARVITGGLGGYGYTF,TGCAGTGCTAGAGTTATCACAGGAGGGCTTGGAGGCTATGGCTACACCTTC
TRBJ2-1,NA,TRBV4-2,many,CASSQSGGSHRDEQFF,TGTGCCAGCAGCCAGTCTGGTGGGAGCCACAGGGATGAGCAGTTCTTC
TRBJ1-1,TRBD1,TRBV7-2,NA,CASSRDRGPEAFF,TGTGCCAGCAGCCGTGACAGGGGGCCCGAAGCTTTCTTT
TRBJ2-3,NA,TRBV7-8,NA,CASSLVVKTSSTDTQYF,TGTGCCAGCAGCTTAGTCGTCAAAACATCTAGCACAGATACGCAGTATTTT
TRBJ1-1,NA,TRBV4-3,many,CASSQSRGNTEAFF,TGCGCCAGCAGCCAAAGCAGGGGTAACACTGAAGCTTTCTTT
TRBJ2-7,NA,TRBV9,NA,CASSASRGANTYEQYF,TGTGCCAGCAGCGCCTCCCGGGGGGCTAATACCTACGAGCAGTACTTC
TRBJ2-5,TRBD1,TRBV29-1,NA,CSVGGQGAPQETQYF,TGCAGCGTTGGGGGACAGGGGGCGCCCCAAGAGACCCAGTACTTC